This T cell receptor beta chain was observed in a study of OX40 agonist ivuxolimab in advanced cancers. Study details: Cancers in dose escalation were hepatocellular, melanoma, renal cell and head and neck. Study-level findings and limits: In general, CD8+ T cells held more expanded clones than CD4+ did, on average. Expansion of clones was among the lowest in partial responders at 0.1-3.0 mg/kg.

Turning to this clone: Its antigen remains unknown.

The protocol was immunoSEQ multiplex PCR, while the TCRdb copy is restricted to in-frame clones and leaves out a portion. The top ten clones hold 0.6% to 0.75% of a sample with 77,000 or so clones, approximately 86% of them seen once. The CDR3 loop spans 14 amino acids. The V and J ends lost 0 bases and 2 bases respectively, with 8 bases between them. Looked up from germline, CDR1 is LNHDA and CDR2 is SQIVND (reference sequence). V and J are TRBV19 and TRBJ2-7, with D hard to call. The sequencing here drew on CD4+ or CD8+ T cells sorted from blood, taken in a trial of the OX40 agonist ivuxolimab. This clonotype was obtained from an adult with an advanced solid tumor such as melanoma, head and neck, liver or kidney cancer. CDR3 in amino acids: CASSIDSQTYEQYF. CDR3 DNA sequence: TGTGCCAGTAGTATAGACAGCCAGACCTACGAGCAGTACTTC.